The 4 T cell receptor beta chains given below trace back to one sample, sequenced in a study of OX40 agonist ivuxolimab in advanced cancers. TCRdb keeps only in-frame clones here, not all; method: immunoSEQ multiplex PCR. This table has tens of thousands of clones, approximately 86% appearing once. The sequenced sample was CD4+ or CD8+ T cells sorted from blood, obtained in a trial of the OX40 agonist ivuxolimab. All receptors come from an adult with an advanced solid tumor such as melanoma, head and neck, liver or kidney cancer.

This clone was counted a few times. The rearrangement uses TRBV6-5 and TRBJ1-2; tentatively, D is TRBD1 (5 bases). This CDR3 region has 15 residues. Germline V gives CDR1 MNHEY, CDR2 SVGAGI. V lost 7 bases and J lost 4, with 19 bases in between. CDR3 bases: TGTGCCAGCAACAGGTTTAGCCAGGGATCCTATGGCTACACCTTC. This encodes CASNRFSQGSYGYTF.

The rearrangement links TRBV7-8 to TRBJ1-4, with TRBD1 matching 7 bases. The CDR3 consists of 14 residues. The germline CDR1 and CDR2 sequences are SGHVS and FQNEAQ. Trimming removed 5 bases from V and 7 bases from J; junction bases left unmatched: 7. This CDR3 is CASSPRTGGEKLFF. In nucleotides, the CDR3 is TGTGCCAGCAGCCCCAGGACAGGCGGTGAAAAACTGTTTTTT.

The chain employs TRBV10-3 and TRBJ1-1; no firm D call. This CDR3 spans 14 amino acids. The V end lost 1 base, the J end lost 1 base, and 7 bases lay between the germline ends. Germline CDR1 is ENHRY and CDR2 is SYGVKD. As DNA, the CDR3 is TGTGCCATCAGTGAGTATTATGGGAACACTGAAGCTTTCTTT. Translated, it gives CAISEYYGNTEAFF.

The CDR3 loop reads CASSPLLVSLSGNTIYF. As DNA, the CDR3 is TGTGCCAGCAGCCCGCTTTTAGTATCCCTCTCTGGAAACACCATATATTTT. The chain links TRBV28 to TRBJ1-3; D remains unclear. Deletions cut 6 bases from V and 0 bases from J, with 18 bases between. CDR1 and CDR2 from the germline V gene are MDHEN and SYDVKM. This CDR3 contains 17 residues. Full variable domain (remainder filled in from reference TRBV28 and TRBJ1-3): DVKVTQSSRYLVKRTGEKVFLECVQDMDHENMFWYRQDPGLGLRLIYFSYDVKMKEKGDIPEGYSVSREKKERFSLILESASTNQTSMYLCASSPLLVSLSGNTIYFGEGSWLTVV.